This T cell receptor beta chain was recorded in a study of blood T cells in healthy people across ages. Study results and caveats: Any changes in expanded clonotypes were possibly confounded, as donor CMV status remained unknown.

Primed by a sample-barcoded 5' primer and a J-beta primer mix, a second PCR proceeded for about 6 to 11 cycles. TCRdb fed the 5' RACE reads into MiXCR, producing one record per CDR3 protein. Found here are around 1.7 million distinct CDR3 sequences, approximately 28% of them singletons; the top ten hold less than 9.5%. CDR1 is MGHRA and CDR2 is YSYEKL in the germline V gene. The CDR3 length is 14 residues. Trimming cost V 4 bases and J 8 bases, with 17 bases left between them. At least 6 micrograms of total RNA were extracted per sample. With respect to this clonotype: Its matching antigen is unknown.

The rearrangement links TRBV4-1 to TRBJ1-2, with D hard to call. The sequencing sample was made of blood. The TCR sequence derives from a woman aged 25 to 39 in good health. The CDR3 is CASSRNGPPRGYTF. CDR3 bases: TGCGCCAGCAGCCGGAATGGACCGCCGAGAGGCTACACCTTC.